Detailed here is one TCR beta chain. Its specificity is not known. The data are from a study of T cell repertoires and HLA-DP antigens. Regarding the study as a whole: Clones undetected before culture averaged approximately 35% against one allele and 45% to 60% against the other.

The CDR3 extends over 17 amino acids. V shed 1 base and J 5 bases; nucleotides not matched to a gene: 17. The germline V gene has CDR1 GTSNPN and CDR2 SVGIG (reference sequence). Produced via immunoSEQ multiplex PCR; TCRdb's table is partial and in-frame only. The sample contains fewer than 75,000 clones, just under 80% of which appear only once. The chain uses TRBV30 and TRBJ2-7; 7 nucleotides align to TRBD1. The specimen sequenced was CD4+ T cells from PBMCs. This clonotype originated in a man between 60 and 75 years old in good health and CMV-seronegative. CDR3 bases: TGTGCCTGGAGTGCCCCAAACAGGGGCCGTCCTCCCCACGAGCAGTACTTC. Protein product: CAWSAPNRGRPPHEQYF.